This T cell receptor beta chain was captured by sequencing in a study of T cells after yellow fever vaccination. Study-level points and caveats: Clonotypes found in both CD4 and CD8 compartments made up a small share.

MiXCR, applied by TCRdb to the 5' RACE reads, yields one record per CDR3 protein. The profile shows a few hundred thousand distinct CDR3 sequences, over 10% of them singletons. The germline gives CDR1 DFQATT, CDR2 SNEGSKA (reference sequence). V lost 5 bases and J lost 6, with 10 bases in between. The CDR3 consists of 11 residues. The table lists this clonotype with many counts. The antigen remains unidentified. Sample: CD4+ T cells sorted from PBMCs, taken 45 days after the yellow fever booster vaccination. The receptor's source is a man aged 25-45 years who received the YFV17D yellow fever vaccine. The chain couples TRBV20-1 to TRBJ1-1; D uncertain. CDR3 amino acids: CSAGPGPEAFF. CDR3 DNA sequence: TGCAGTGCTGGGCCCGGGCCTGAAGCTTTCTTT.